A selection of T cell receptor beta chains follows, all from one sample in a study of long-term antiretroviral therapy in people with HIV. TCRdb keeps only in-frame clones here, not all; method: immunoSEQ multiplex PCR. The data hold 40,000 to 60,000 clones, with around 80% observed a single time. Sample: unsorted PBMCs, taken 0.8 years after starting antiretroviral therapy. These receptors were obtained from a woman between 18 and 30 years old with HIV. Each CDR3 is given with its conserved first and last residue. The D gene is left open where the match is weak. The size of a clone is reported for some rows only, either as once, few or many, or as a class for expanded clones.

V gene: TRBV5-6; J gene: TRBJ2-5; D gene: TRBD2; CDR3 length: 12; clone size: NA; CDR3 protein: CASSGGGETQYF; CDR3 DNA: TGTGCCAGCAGTGGCGGGGGGGAGACCCAGTACTTC
V gene: TRBV7-9; J gene: TRBJ1-3; D gene: NA; CDR3 length: 14; clone size: NA; CDR3 protein: CASSPPGIRNTIYF; CDR3 DNA: TGTGCCAGCAGCCCCCCGGGGATTAGGAACACCATATATTTT
V gene: TRBV10-3; J gene: TRBJ2-7; D gene: TRBD2; CDR3 length: 14; clone size: NA; CDR3 protein: CASLAAGSSYEQYF; CDR3 DNA: TGTGCCAGCCTAGCGGCGGGGAGCTCCTACGAGCAGTACTTC
V gene: TRBV7-9; J gene: TRBJ2-4; D gene: NA; CDR3 length: 15; clone size: NA; CDR3 protein: CASSSGEGAKNIQYF; CDR3 DNA: TGTGCCAGCAGCTCTGGAGAGGGGGCCAAAAACATTCAGTACTTC
V gene: TRBV5-5; J gene: TRBJ2-7; D gene: NA; CDR3 length: 14; clone size: NA; CDR3 protein: CASSPLTSIYEQYF; CDR3 DNA: TGTGCCAGCAGCCCACTAACTAGTATCTACGAGCAGTACTTC
V gene: TRBV28; J gene: TRBJ1-5; D gene: TRBD1; CDR3 length: 14; clone size: NA; CDR3 protein: CASSLDREVQPQHF; CDR3 DNA: TGTGCCAGCAGTCTGGACAGGGAGGTTCAGCCCCAGCATTTT
V gene: TRBV6-6; J gene: TRBJ1-1; D gene: NA; CDR3 length: 14; clone size: NA; CDR3 protein: CASSYIGRNTEAFF; CDR3 DNA: TGTGCCAGCAGTTATATAGGACGGAACACTGAAGCTTTCTTT
V gene: TRBV4-1; J gene: TRBJ2-3; D gene: NA; CDR3 length: 13; clone size: NA; CDR3 protein: CASRKSSTDTQYF; CDR3 DNA: TGCGCCAGCAGAAAGTCTAGCACAGATACGCAGTATTTT
V gene: TRBV9; J gene: TRBJ2-2; D gene: NA; CDR3 length: 12; clone size: NA; CDR3 protein: CASSVSSGELFF; CDR3 DNA: TGTGCCAGCAGCGTATCTTCCGGGGAGCTGTTTTTT
V gene: TRBV18; J gene: TRBJ2-1; D gene: NA; CDR3 length: 12; clone size: once; CDR3 protein: CASSPYLNEQFF; CDR3 DNA: TGTGCCAGCTCACCATATTTAAATGAGCAGTTCTTC
V gene: TRBV11-3; J gene: TRBJ2-2; D gene: TRBD1; CDR3 length: 14; clone size: NA; CDR3 protein: CASRTGVDTGELFF; CDR3 DNA: TGTGCCAGCAGGACAGGGGTCGACACCGGGGAGCTGTTTTTT
V gene: TRBV7-7; J gene: TRBJ2-5; D gene: TRBD2; CDR3 length: 16; clone size: NA; CDR3 protein: CASSLEGSGISETQYF; CDR3 DNA: TGTGCTAGCAGCTTAGAGGGTAGCGGGATATCAGAGACCCAGTACTTC
V gene: TRBV4-3; J gene: TRBJ2-3; D gene: TRBD2; CDR3 length: 20; clone size: NA; CDR3 protein: CASSQEASSGSIPVPDTQYF; CDR3 DNA: TGCGCCAGCAGCCAAGAAGCGTCTAGCGGGAGCATCCCGGTCCCAGATACGCAGTATTTT
V gene: TRBV18; J gene: TRBJ2-5; D gene: NA; CDR3 length: 15; clone size: once; CDR3 protein: CASSLSLERAETQYF; CDR3 DNA: TGTGCCAGCTCACTATCGCTAGAGAGGGCTGAGACCCAGTACTTC
V gene: TRBV9; J gene: TRBJ2-1; D gene: TRBD1; CDR3 length: 17; clone size: NA; CDR3 protein: CASSEGSGTGLHNEQFF; CDR3 DNA: TGTGCCAGCAGCGAGGGGTCGGGGACAGGGCTCCACAATGAGCAGTTCTTC
V gene: TRBV11-2; J gene: TRBJ2-7; D gene: NA; CDR3 length: 15; clone size: NA; CDR3 protein: CASSSPPIGTGEQYF; CDR3 DNA: TGTGCCAGCAGCTCACCTCCCATCGGGACGGGCGAGCAGTACTTC
V gene: TRBV5-1; J gene: TRBJ1-1; D gene: NA; CDR3 length: 14; clone size: NA; CDR3 protein: CASSLGNVNTEAFF; CDR3 DNA: TGCGCCAGCAGCTTGGGGAACGTGAACACTGAAGCTTTCTTT
V gene: TRBV28; J gene: TRBJ1-6; D gene: NA; CDR3 length: 13; clone size: once; CDR3 protein: CASSFRGNSPLHF; CDR3 DNA: TGTGCCAGCAGTTTCCGGGGGAATTCACCCCTCCACTTT
V gene: TRBV6-6; J gene: TRBJ2-7; D gene: NA; CDR3 length: 15; clone size: NA; CDR3 protein: CASSYSSSGYYEQYF; CDR3 DNA: TGTGCCAGCAGTTACTCGAGTTCAGGCTACTACGAGCAGTACTTC
V gene: TRBV11-1; J gene: TRBJ2-4; D gene: TRBD2; CDR3 length: 16; clone size: NA; CDR3 protein: CASSPRLAGLGDIQYF; CDR3 DNA: TGTGCCAGCAGCCCCCGTCTAGCGGGATTGGGAGACATTCAGTACTTC
V gene: TRBV14; J gene: TRBJ1-4; D gene: NA; CDR3 length: 15; clone size: once; CDR3 protein: CASSRQVPTNEKLFF; CDR3 DNA: TGTGCCAGCAGCCGACAGGTCCCAACTAATGAAAAACTGTTTTTT
V gene: TRBV2; J gene: TRBJ2-5; D gene: TRBD1; CDR3 length: 16; clone size: NA; CDR3 protein: CASTAWTGLAQETQYF; CDR3 DNA: TGTGCCAGCACCGCCTGGACAGGGCTGGCACAAGAGACCCAGTACTTC
V gene: TRBV9; J gene: TRBJ2-3; D gene: TRBD2; CDR3 length: 16; clone size: NA; CDR3 protein: CASSGISGSFTDTQYF; CDR3 DNA: TGTGCCAGCAGCGGAATAAGCGGGAGCTTCACAGATACGCAGTATTTT
V gene: TRBV5-1; J gene: TRBJ2-1; D gene: TRBD2; CDR3 length: 17; clone size: NA; CDR3 protein: CASSPQPGLAGYNEQFF; CDR3 DNA: TGCGCCAGCAGCCCACAACCGGGACTAGCGGGATACAATGAGCAGTTCTTC
V gene: TRBV10-1; J gene: TRBJ2-4; D gene: NA; CDR3 length: 14; clone size: NA; CDR3 protein: CASKAPLAKNIQYF; CDR3 DNA: TGCGCCAGCAAAGCGCCCCTAGCCAAAAACATTCAGTACTTC
V gene: TRBV6-5; J gene: TRBJ2-7; D gene: TRBD2; CDR3 length: 13; clone size: NA; CDR3 protein: CASTGGPSYEQYF; CDR3 DNA: TGTGCCAGCACGGGGGGTCCCTCCTACGAGCAGTACTTC
V gene: TRBV28; J gene: TRBJ2-7; D gene: TRBD2; CDR3 length: 16; clone size: NA; CDR3 protein: CASSLYGTSGSYEQYF; CDR3 DNA: TGTGCCAGCAGTCTTTACGGGACTAGCGGCTCCTACGAGCAGTACTTC
V gene: TRBV7-3; J gene: TRBJ2-3; D gene: TRBD2; CDR3 length: 18; clone size: NA; CDR3 protein: CASSSYATSGSLADTQYF; CDR3 DNA: TGTGCCAGCAGCTCTTATGCGACTAGCGGGAGTTTGGCAGATACGCAGTATTTT
V gene: TRBV19; J gene: TRBJ2-4; D gene: NA; CDR3 length: 15; clone size: NA; CDR3 protein: CASRSLDRRKNIQYF; CDR3 DNA: TGTGCCAGTAGATCTTTGGACCGTCGGAAAAACATTCAGTACTTC
V gene: TRBV2; J gene: TRBJ2-7; D gene: NA; CDR3 length: 12; clone size: NA; CDR3 protein: CASIGGRDEQYF; CDR3 DNA: TGTGCCAGCATCGGGGGCAGGGACGAGCAGTACTTC
V gene: TRBV27; J gene: TRBJ2-7; D gene: NA; CDR3 length: 13; clone size: NA; CDR3 protein: CASSPTSSYEQYF; CDR3 DNA: TGTGCCAGCAGCCCGACTAGCTCCTACGAGCAGTACTTC
V gene: TRBV28; J gene: TRBJ2-1; D gene: NA; CDR3 length: 13; clone size: NA; CDR3 protein: CASSFNGYNEQFF; CDR3 DNA: TGTGCCAGCAGTTTTAACGGATACAATGAGCAGTTCTTC
V gene: TRBV28; J gene: TRBJ1-2; D gene: NA; CDR3 length: 17; clone size: NA; CDR3 protein: CASSLMVEAPLGYGYTF; CDR3 DNA: TGTGCCAGCAGTTTAATGGTAGAGGCTCCCTTGGGGTATGGCTACACCTTC
V gene: TRBV28; J gene: TRBJ1-2; D gene: NA; CDR3 length: 13; clone size: NA; CDR3 protein: CASSFGGDYGYTF; CDR3 DNA: TGTGCCAGCAGTTTTGGGGGTGACTATGGCTACACCTTC
V gene: TRBV19; J gene: TRBJ2-5; D gene: TRBD2; CDR3 length: 16; clone size: NA; CDR3 protein: CASSIRRAGGEETQYF; CDR3 DNA: TGTGCCAGTAGTATCCGTAGGGCGGGAGGGGAAGAGACCCAGTACTTC
V gene: TRBV4-1; J gene: TRBJ2-4; D gene: NA; CDR3 length: 16; clone size: NA; CDR3 protein: CASSPLAAIAKNIQYF; CDR3 DNA: TGCGCCAGCAGCCCCCTGGCGGCTATAGCCAAAAACATTCAGTACTTC
V gene: TRBV7-2; J gene: TRBJ1-2; D gene: NA; CDR3 length: 16; clone size: once; CDR3 protein: CASSLGKRVERYGYTF; CDR3 DNA: TGTGCCAGCAGCTTAGGGAAAAGGGTCGAACGCTATGGCTACACCTTC
V gene: TRBV2; J gene: TRBJ2-1; D gene: NA; CDR3 length: 12; clone size: NA; CDR3 protein: CASDSRRTEQFF; CDR3 DNA: TGTGCCAGCGACTCTAGGCGGACCGAGCAGTTCTTC
V gene: TRBV6-5; J gene: TRBJ2-2; D gene: NA; CDR3 length: 13; clone size: NA; CDR3 protein: CASSIFTTGELFF; CDR3 DNA: TGTGCCAGCAGTATCTTCACTACCGGGGAGCTGTTTTTT
V gene: TRBV12-5; J gene: TRBJ2-3; D gene: NA; CDR3 length: 14; clone size: once; CDR3 protein: CASGKAELLDTQYF; CDR3 DNA: TGTGCTAGTGGGAAAGCGGAACTCTTAGATACGCAGTATTTT
V gene: TRBV5-4; J gene: TRBJ2-7; D gene: TRBD1; CDR3 length: 14; clone size: NA; CDR3 protein: CASSLEGQTYEQYF; CDR3 DNA: TGTGCCAGCAGCTTGGAGGGACAGACCTACGAGCAGTACTTC
V gene: TRBV5-1; J gene: TRBJ2-7; D gene: TRBD1; CDR3 length: 14; clone size: NA; CDR3 protein: CASSTGQGIPEQYF; CDR3 DNA: TGCGCCAGCAGCACCGGACAGGGAATCCCCGAGCAGTACTTC
V gene: TRBV18; J gene: TRBJ2-1; D gene: NA; CDR3 length: 15; clone size: NA; CDR3 protein: CASARASANYNEQFF; CDR3 DNA: TGTGCCAGCGCCCGGGCTAGCGCTAACTACAATGAGCAGTTCTTC
V gene: TRBV18; J gene: TRBJ1-4; D gene: NA; CDR3 length: 13; clone size: NA; CDR3 protein: CASSGQTNEKLFF; CDR3 DNA: TGTGCCAGCTCAGGACAAACTAATGAAAAACTGTTTTTT
V gene: TRBV2; J gene: TRBJ2-7; D gene: TRBD2; CDR3 length: 15; clone size: few; CDR3 protein: CASGRGTMSSYEQYF; CDR3 DNA: TGTGCCAGCGGCCGGGGGACTATGAGCTCCTACGAGCAGTACTTC
V gene: TRBV14; J gene: TRBJ2-1; D gene: TRBD2; CDR3 length: 17; clone size: NA; CDR3 protein: CASSQDPRREGGNEQFF; CDR3 DNA: TGTGCCAGCAGCCAAGATCCCCGGCGGGAGGGTGGAAATGAGCAGTTCTTC
V gene: TRBV11-1; J gene: TRBJ2-3; D gene: NA; CDR3 length: 16; clone size: NA; CDR3 protein: CASSPGGGPGSDTQYF; CDR3 DNA: TGTGCCAGCAGCCCAGGGGGGGGACCAGGTTCCGATACGCAGTATTTT
V gene: TRBV9; J gene: TRBJ2-5; D gene: TRBD1; CDR3 length: 15; clone size: NA; CDR3 protein: CASSAYRDRKETQYF; CDR3 DNA: TGTGCCAGCAGCGCCTACCGGGACAGGAAAGAGACCCAGTACTTC
V gene: TRBV6-6; J gene: TRBJ2-5; D gene: NA; CDR3 length: 13; clone size: once; CDR3 protein: CASSYFLLETQYF; CDR3 DNA: TGTGCCAGCAGTTACTTTCTACTAGAGACCCAGTACTTC
V gene: TRBV2; J gene: TRBJ2-2; D gene: TRBD2; CDR3 length: 15; clone size: once; CDR3 protein: CAVTLAGGSTGELFF; CDR3 DNA: TGTGCCGTTACCTTAGCGGGAGGCAGCACCGGGGAGCTGTTTTTT
V gene: TRBV2; J gene: TRBJ2-1; D gene: TRBD2; CDR3 length: 13; clone size: NA; CDR3 protein: CANGLAGLGEQFF; CDR3 DNA: TGTGCCAATGGACTAGCGGGATTGGGGGAGCAGTTCTTC
V gene: TRBV10-1; J gene: TRBJ2-3; D gene: TRBD2; CDR3 length: 21; clone size: NA; CDR3 protein: CASRDPHRETAGGWETDTQYF; CDR3 DNA: TGCGCCAGCAGAGACCCACACAGGGAGACGGCGGGAGGGTGGGAAACAGATACGCAGTATTTT
V gene: TRBV7-2; J gene: TRBJ2-1; D gene: TRBD2; CDR3 length: 16; clone size: once; CDR3 protein: CASSFSGTSGKNEQFF; CDR3 DNA: TGTGCCAGCAGCTTTTCCGGGACTAGCGGGAAAAATGAGCAGTTCTTC
V gene: TRBV11-2; J gene: TRBJ1-1; D gene: NA; CDR3 length: 12; clone size: NA; CDR3 protein: CASSLSLGEAFF; CDR3 DNA: TGTGCCAGCAGCTTGTCGTTGGGTGAAGCTTTCTTT
V gene: TRBV10-2; J gene: TRBJ2-1; D gene: TRBD1; CDR3 length: 12; clone size: NA; CDR3 protein: CASSPPQGDQFF; CDR3 DNA: TGCGCCAGCAGTCCCCCCCAGGGGGACCAGTTCTTC